The 5 T cell receptor beta chains below come from one sample, sequenced in a study of identical twins. Via MiXCR, TCRdb re-called the 5' RACE reads, giving one row per CDR3 protein. The table includes around 1.7 million distinct CDR3 sequences, about 32% detected once. The sample comprised cord blood. These receptors all come from a newborn girl in good health.

A few counts support this clonotype. The chain carries TRBV12-3 or TRBV12-4 and TRBJ1-2; 9 positions match TRBD1. The CDR3 has 14 residues. The V gene end was trimmed by 6 bases and the J gene end by 4 bases; junction bases not matched to a gene: 6. The CDR3 sequence is CASSGTGIFYGYTF. CDR3 bases: TGTGCCAGCAGCGGGACAGGGATCTTCTATGGCTACACCTTC.

CDR3 coding DNA: TGTGCCAGCAGTGAAAGGCGGCTAACTAATGAAAAACTGTTTTTT. This codes for CASSERRLTNEKLFF. The chain has TRBV6-1 and TRBJ1-4; D remains unclear. The CDR3 covers 15 residues. V lost 2 bases and J 1 base, leaving 8 bases between the germline ends. Germline loops: CDR1 MNHNS, CDR2 SASEGT.

The chain uses TRBV10-2 and TRBJ2-1; D remains ambiguous. This CDR3 contains 13 residues. With 4 bases removed from V and 10 bases from J, the gap between germline ends came to 14 bases. In germline, CDR1 is WSHSY, CDR2 SAAADI. Here the CDR3 DNA reads TGCGCCAGCAGTGGTCAGCTACTCGGGGAGCAGTTCTTC. This gives the protein CASSGQLLGEQFF.

The gene calls are TRBV30 and TRBJ1-2; D gene ambiguous. V was cut by 1 base and J by 5 bases, with 11 bases left in between. This CDR3 contains 13 residues. CDR1 and CDR2 (germline): GTSNPN, SVGIG (reference sequence). The CDR3 region is CAWSGTSTYGYTF. CDR3 DNA sequence: TGTGCCTGGAGTGGGACGTCCACTTATGGCTACACCTTC.

The chain carries TRBV6-2 or TRBV6-3 and TRBJ2-7, with TRBD1 matching 9 bases. CDR1 and CDR2 from the germline V gene are MNHEY and SVGEGT. Trimming removed 7 bases from V and 1 base from J; junction bases left unmatched: 5. CDR3 length: 14 amino acids. CDR3 nucleotides: TGTGCCAGCATTAGCGGACAGGGGTCCTACGAGCAGTACTTC. It is translated as CASISGQGSYEQYF.